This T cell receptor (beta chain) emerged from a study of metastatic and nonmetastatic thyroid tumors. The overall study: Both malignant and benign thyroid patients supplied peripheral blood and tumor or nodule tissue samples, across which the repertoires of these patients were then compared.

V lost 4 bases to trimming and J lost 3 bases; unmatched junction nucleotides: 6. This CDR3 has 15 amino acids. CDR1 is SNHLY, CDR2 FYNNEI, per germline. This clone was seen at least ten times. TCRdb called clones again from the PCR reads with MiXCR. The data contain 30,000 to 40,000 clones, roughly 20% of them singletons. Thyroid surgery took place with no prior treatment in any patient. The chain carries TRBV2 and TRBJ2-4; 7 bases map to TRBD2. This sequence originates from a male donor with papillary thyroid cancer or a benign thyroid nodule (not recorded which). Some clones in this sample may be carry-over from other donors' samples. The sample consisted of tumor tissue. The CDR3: CASSVQAGLKNIQYF. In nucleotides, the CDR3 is TGTGCCAGCAGTGTCCAAGCGGGGCTCAAAAACATTCAGTACTTC.